This paragraph reports one T cell receptor beta chain. Its antigen is still unknown. The read gets to within 3 residues of the CDR3 end, and the germline J gene fills in the rest. The sample is drawn from a study of T cells in women clearing cervical HPV infection. Whole-study results and caveats: CIN3+ cases had significantly higher TCR richness than controls; evenness did not differ. TRBV6-7 abundance was lower in cases than controls (0.11% versus 0.16%).

The CDR3 totals 14 residues. Trimming left V 1 base short and J 2 bases short, with 6 bases between. Germline values: CDR1 SGHNT, CDR2 YYREEE (reference sequence). Profiling relied on immunoSEQ multiplex PCR, and the TCRdb table lists in-frame clones only, not all of them. The sample has roughly 20,000 clones, and its top ten clones hold approximately 5.3%. Sequencing was carried out using blood buffy coat. The origin of this receptor is a woman aged 18-70 years with a cervical HPV16 infection that either progressed to CIN3+ or cleared (not recorded which). This chain connects TRBV5-4 to TRBJ2-2, with D uncertain. The CDR3 reads CASSLKTNTGELFF. The covered CDR3 bases are TGTGCCAGCAGCTTGAAAACTAACACCGGGGAG.